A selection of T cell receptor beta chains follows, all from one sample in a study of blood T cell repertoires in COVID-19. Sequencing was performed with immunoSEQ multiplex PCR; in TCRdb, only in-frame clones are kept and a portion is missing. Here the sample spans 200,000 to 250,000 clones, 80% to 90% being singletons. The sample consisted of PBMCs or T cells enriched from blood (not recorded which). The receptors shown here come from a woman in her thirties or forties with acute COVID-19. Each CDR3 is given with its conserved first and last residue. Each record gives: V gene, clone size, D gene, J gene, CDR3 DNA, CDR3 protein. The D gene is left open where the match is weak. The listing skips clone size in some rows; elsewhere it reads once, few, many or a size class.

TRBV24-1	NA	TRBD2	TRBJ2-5	TGTGCCACCAGTGCCAATAGCGGGAGGGCCGGGGAGACCCAGTACTTC	CATSANSGRAGETQYF
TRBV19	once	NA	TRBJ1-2	TGTGCCAGTAGTTACTGGGACACTCCAGGAGGCTACACCTTC	CASSYWDTPGGYTF
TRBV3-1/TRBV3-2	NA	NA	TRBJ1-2	TGTGCCAGCAGCCAAGTGGGGGGATCTTACGGCTACACCTTC	CASSQVGGSYGYTF
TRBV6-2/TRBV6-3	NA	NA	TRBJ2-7	TGTGCCAGCAGCAGACAGGCGGCAACCTACGAGCAGTACTTC	CASSRQAATYEQYF
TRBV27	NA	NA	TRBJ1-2	TGTGCCAGCAGTTCACAGAACTATGGCTACACCTTC	CASSSQNYGYTF
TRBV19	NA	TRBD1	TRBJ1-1	TGTGCCAGTAGGACCACACCTGGACAGGCCACTGAAGCTTTCTTT	CASRTTPGQATEAFF
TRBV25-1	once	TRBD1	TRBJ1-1	TGTGCCAGCAGTGTCGGACAGGGAGATAATGAAGCTTTCTTT	CASSVGQGDNEAFF
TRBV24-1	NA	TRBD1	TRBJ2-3	TGTGCCACCAGTGATCCCAAACAGGGGTATACGCAGTATTTT	CATSDPKQGYTQYF
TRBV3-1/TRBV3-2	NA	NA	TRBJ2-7	TGTGCCAGCAGCCTCGGGCAGGGAAGTCACGAGCAGTACTTC	CASSLGQGSHEQYF
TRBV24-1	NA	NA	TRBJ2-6	TGTGCCACCAGTGATTCGCCAGGGTCTAGATACGGGGCCAACGTCCTGACTTTC	CATSDSPGSRYGANVLTF
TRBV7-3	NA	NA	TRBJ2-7	TGTGCCAGCAGCTTAACCCCCGGGTCCTACGAGCAGTACTTC	CASSLTPGSYEQYF
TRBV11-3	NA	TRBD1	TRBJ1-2	TGTGCCAGCAGCTCCGGGACAGCGAATTATGGCTACACCTTC	CASSSGTANYGYTF
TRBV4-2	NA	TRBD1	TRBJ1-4	TGTGCCAGCAGCCAAGTTGGGACAGGGGGCGTCGGGGAAAAACTGTTTTTT	CASSQVGTGGVGEKLFF
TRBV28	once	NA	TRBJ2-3	TGTGCCAGCAGCTTAGCCCTACCGAGAAATACGCAGTATTTT	CASSLALPRNTQYF
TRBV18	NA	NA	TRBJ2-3	TGTGCCAGCTCACCAGGGCCTCAGCGGGCAAGCACAGATACGCAGTATTTT	CASSPGPQRASTDTQYF
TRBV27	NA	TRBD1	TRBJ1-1	TGTGCCAGCAGCCCGCGGGACAGGGGTTCTGCTGAAGCTTTCTTT	CASSPRDRGSAEAFF
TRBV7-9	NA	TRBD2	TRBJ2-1	TGTGCCAGCAGCTTTGCTAGCGGCGCAACCAGCTCCTACAATGAGCAGTTCTTC	CASSFASGATSSYNEQFF
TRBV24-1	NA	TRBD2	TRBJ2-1	TGTGCCACCAGTGGGACCGGGACTAGCGGGAGGTGGGACTACAATGAGCAGTTCTTC	CATSGTGTSGRWDYNEQFF
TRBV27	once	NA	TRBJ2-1	TGTGCCAGCAGACTGAGGCTATCGGATGAGCAGTTCTTC	CASRLRLSDEQFF
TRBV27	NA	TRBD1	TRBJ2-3	TGTGCCAGCAGTTCACAGGGGGTCCCGGATACGCAGTATTTT	CASSSQGVPDTQYF
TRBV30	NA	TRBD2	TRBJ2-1	TGTGCCTGGCGATTGGGCGGGAGCGGGAATGAGCAGTTCTTC	CAWRLGGSGNEQFF
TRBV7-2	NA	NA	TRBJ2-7	TGTGCCAGCAGTACTGATCGAGCCTCCCACTACGAGCAGTACTTC	CASSTDRASHYEQYF
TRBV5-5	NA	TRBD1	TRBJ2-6	TGTGCCAGCAGCGCGGACCCCGACAGGGTGTCCCTCTCTGGGGCCAACGTCCTGACTTTC	CASSADPDRVSLSGANVLTF
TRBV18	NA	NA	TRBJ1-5	TGTGCCAGCTCACCCGGGGGCAATCAGCCCCAGCATTTT	CASSPGGNQPQHF
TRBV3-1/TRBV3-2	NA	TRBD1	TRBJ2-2	TGTGCCAGCAGCCAAGTTCAACAGGGGACCGGGGAGCTGTTTTTT	CASSQVQQGTGELFF
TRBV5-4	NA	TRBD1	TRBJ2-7	TGTGCCAGCAGCATGCCGGGACAGCAGAGCTCCTACGAGCAGTACTTC	CASSMPGQQSSYEQYF
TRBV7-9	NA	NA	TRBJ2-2	TGTGCCAGCAGCTTGGAGACCGGGGAGCTGTTTTTT	CASSLETGELFF
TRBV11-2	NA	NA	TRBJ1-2	TGTGCCAGCAGCTTGGCCCTTGAGGGTGGCTACACCTTC	CASSLALEGGYTF
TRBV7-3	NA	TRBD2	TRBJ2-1	TGTGCCAGCAGCTTAGCGGGAGGGGGGCCCTACAATGAGCAGTTCTTC	CASSLAGGGPYNEQFF
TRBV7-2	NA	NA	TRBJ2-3	TGTGCCAGCAGCTTATATAGCACAGATACGCAGTATTTT	CASSLYSTDTQYF
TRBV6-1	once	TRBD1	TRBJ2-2	TGTGCCAGCAGAGAAGGGACAGGGCGCACCGGGGAGCTGTTTTTT	CASREGTGRTGELFF
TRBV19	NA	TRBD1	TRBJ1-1	TGTGCCAGTAGCAGACAGGGACCGGACACTGAAGCTTTCTTT	CASSRQGPDTEAFF
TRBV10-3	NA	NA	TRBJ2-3	TGTGCCATCAGTGGGACGGACTATTGGGCTGGGGATACGCAGTATTTT	CAISGTDYWAGDTQYF
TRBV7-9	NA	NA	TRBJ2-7	TGTGCCAGCTCCACCCCTGGACACGGTTCCTACGAGCAGTACTTC	CASSTPGHGSYEQYF
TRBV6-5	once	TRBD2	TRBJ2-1	TGTGCCAGCCTCCTGGGGGGGAGGGGTTACAATGAGCAGTTCTTC	CASLLGGRGYNEQFF
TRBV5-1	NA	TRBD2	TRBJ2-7	TGCGCCAGCAGCTTTCTAGCGGGAGGGCCGTCCGAGCAGTACTTC	CASSFLAGGPSEQYF
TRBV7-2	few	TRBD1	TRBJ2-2	TGTGCCAGCAGCCCCCGGACAGGGGGCACCGGGGAGCTGTTTTTT	CASSPRTGGTGELFF
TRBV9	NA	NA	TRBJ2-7	TGTGCCAGCAGCGGAGACAGCTACGAGCAGTACTTC	CASSGDSYEQYF
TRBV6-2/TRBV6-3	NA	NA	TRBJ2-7	TGTGCCAGCAGTTACTTGACAGGCTCCTACGAGCAGTACTTC	CASSYLTGSYEQYF
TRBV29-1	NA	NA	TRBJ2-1	TGCAGCGTTCAACAGGGTGGGTCTAGGAATGAGCAGTTCTTC	CSVQQGGSRNEQFF
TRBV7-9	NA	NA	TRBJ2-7	TGTGCCAGCAGCTTAGTAGGTAGCGAGGGCTCCTACGAGCAGTACTTC	CASSLVGSEGSYEQYF
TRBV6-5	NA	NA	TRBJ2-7	TGTGCCAGCAAGCAGGGCGGGACCTACGAGCAGTACTTC	CASKQGGTYEQYF